Listed here are 8 T cell receptor beta chains from one sample, sequenced in a study of T cell responses to AZD1222 COVID-19 vaccine. The method was immunoSEQ multiplex PCR; TCRdb's version includes in-frame clones alone and lacks a portion of them. There are around 180,000 clones in the sample; around nine tenths occur only once, and 6% to 8.5% lies in the top ten. The specimen comprised peripheral blood, sampled on day 0 of AZD1222 vaccination. Receptors originate from an adult in good health.

The rearrangement links TRBV30 to TRBJ1-2; D remains ambiguous. The V gene's germline CDR1 is GTSNPN and CDR2 SVGIG (reference sequence). The ends were cut back, 1 base at V and 5 bases at J, with 5 bases in the middle. The CDR3 is made up of 11 amino acids. The CDR3 nucleotides read TGTGCCTGGAGTGGGGGTTATGGCTACACCTTC. Its protein is CAWSGGYGYTF.

About this clone itself: Sequence at one end of the junction differs from germline and may be a read error. This chain joins TRBV7-6 and TRBJ2-7, with D possibly being TRBD2 (5 bases). The CDR3 sequence is 15 residues long. Germline lookup yields CDR1 SGHVS and CDR2 FNYEAQ. DNA for the CDR3: TGTGCCAGCAGCCTAGCCGGCCCTTGGATCTACGAGCAGTACTTC. This gives the protein CASSLAGPWIYEQYF.

The chain couples TRBV18 to TRBJ1-2, with 7 bases that match TRBD1. The J segment lost 4 bases and the V segment lost 4 bases, leaving 6 bases of the junction unmatched. The CDR3 runs 14 residues. The V gene's germline CDR1 is KGHSH and CDR2 LQKENI. CDR3 residues: CASSRRDSGYGYTF. DNA of the CDR3: TGTGCCAGCTCACGCCGGGACAGCGGCTATGGCTACACCTTC.

This chain uses TRBV7-6 with TRBJ1-5; 10 bases align to TRBD1. CDR1 and CDR2 from the germline V gene are SGHVS and FNYEAQ. The CDR3 has 16 amino acids. V shed 0 bases, J shed 6 bases, and the junction held 5 bases outside the gene matches. The CDR3 nucleotides read TGTGCCAGCAGCTTAGCGGGGGACAGGGGTAGTCAGCCCCAGCATTTT. Residues: CASSLAGDRGSQPQHF.

The chain employs TRBV6-5 and TRBJ1-2, with TRBD1 matching 9 bases. The germline V gene has CDR1 MNHEY and CDR2 SVGAGI. V lost 7 bases, J lost 3 bases, and 6 bases stayed unmatched. The CDR3 loop spans 14 amino acids. CDR3 amino acids: CASTTRDRDYGYTF. In nucleotides, the CDR3 is TGTGCCAGCACTACCCGGGACAGGGACTATGGCTACACCTTC.

This clone was recorded only once. The gene calls are TRBV2 and TRBJ2-2; TRBD2 matches at 7 bases. Trimming removed 7 bases from V and 5 bases from J; junction bases left unmatched: 7. Germline V gene data show CDR1 as SNHLY and CDR2 as FYNNEI. The CDR3 extends over 14 amino acids. This chain's CDR3 is CASKAGVSTGELFF. The CDR3 DNA reads as TGTGCCAGCAAGGCGGGGGTCTCGACCGGGGAGCTGTTTTTT.

The rearrangement joins TRBV6-6 to TRBJ2-1; a weak D match, TRBD2 (7 bases). Trimming stripped 6 bases from V and 7 bases from J, with 16 bases between. The germline CDR1 and CDR2 sequences are MNHNY and SVGAGI (reference sequence). The CDR3 spans 14 residues. Here the CDR3 reads CASRPRGAGNEQFF. For the CDR3, the DNA is TGTGCCAGCAGACCTCGGGGGGCCGGGAATGAGCAGTTCTTC.

The chain couples TRBV18 to TRBJ1-2; D unresolved. The CDR3 consists of 13 residues. The germline V and J ends were trimmed by 8 bases and 4 bases, with 14 bases remaining between them. The germline V gene encodes CDR1 KGHSH and CDR2 LQKENI. CDR3 DNA sequence: TGTGCCAGCACGATCGACGAGGGCTATGGCTACACCTTC. It codes for CASTIDEGYGYTF.